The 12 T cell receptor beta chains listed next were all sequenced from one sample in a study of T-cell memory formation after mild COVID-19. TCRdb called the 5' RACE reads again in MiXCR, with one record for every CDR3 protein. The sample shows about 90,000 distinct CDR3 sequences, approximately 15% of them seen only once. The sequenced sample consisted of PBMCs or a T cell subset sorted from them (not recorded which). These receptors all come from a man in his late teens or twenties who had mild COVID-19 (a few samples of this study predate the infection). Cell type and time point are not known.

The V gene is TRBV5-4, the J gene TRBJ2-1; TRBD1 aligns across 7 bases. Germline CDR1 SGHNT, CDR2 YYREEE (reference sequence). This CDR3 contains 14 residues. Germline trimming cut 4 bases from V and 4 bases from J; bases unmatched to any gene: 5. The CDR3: CASSQGQEYNEQFF. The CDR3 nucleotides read TGTGCCAGCAGCCAAGGACAGGAGTACAATGAGCAGTTCTTC.

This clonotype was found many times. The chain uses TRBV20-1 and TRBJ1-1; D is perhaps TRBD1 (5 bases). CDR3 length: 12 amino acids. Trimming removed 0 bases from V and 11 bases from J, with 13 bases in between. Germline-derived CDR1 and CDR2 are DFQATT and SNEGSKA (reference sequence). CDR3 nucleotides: TGCAGTGCTAGAGATCGCAGGGTAGTTGCTTTCTTT. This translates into CSARDRRVVAFF.

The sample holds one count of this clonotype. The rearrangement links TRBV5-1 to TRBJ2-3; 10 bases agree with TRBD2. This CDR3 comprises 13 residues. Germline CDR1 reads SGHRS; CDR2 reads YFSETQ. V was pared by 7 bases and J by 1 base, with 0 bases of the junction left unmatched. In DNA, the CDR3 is TGCGCCAGCGGGACTAGCGGCACAGATACGCAGTATTTT. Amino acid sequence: CASGTSGTDTQYF.

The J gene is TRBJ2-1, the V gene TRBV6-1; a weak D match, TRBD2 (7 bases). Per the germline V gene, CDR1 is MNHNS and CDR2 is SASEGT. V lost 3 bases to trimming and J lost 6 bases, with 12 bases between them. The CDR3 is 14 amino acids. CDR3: CASSEKGGGNEQFF. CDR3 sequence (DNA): TGTGCCAGCAGTGAGAAGGGGGGGGGCAATGAGCAGTTCTTC.

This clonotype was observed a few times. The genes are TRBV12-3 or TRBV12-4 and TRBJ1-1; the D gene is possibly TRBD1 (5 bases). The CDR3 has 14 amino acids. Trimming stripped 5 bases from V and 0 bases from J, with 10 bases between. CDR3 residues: CASSVQGLNTEAFF. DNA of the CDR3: TGTGCCAGCAGTGTCCAGGGACTGAACACTGAAGCTTTCTTT.

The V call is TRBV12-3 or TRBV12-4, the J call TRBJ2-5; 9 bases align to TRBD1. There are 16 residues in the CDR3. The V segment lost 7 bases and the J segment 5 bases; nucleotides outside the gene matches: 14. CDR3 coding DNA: TGTGCCAGCAAAAAAGACCGGGACAGGGTCGAGGAGACCCAGTACTTC. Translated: CASKKDRDRVEETQYF.

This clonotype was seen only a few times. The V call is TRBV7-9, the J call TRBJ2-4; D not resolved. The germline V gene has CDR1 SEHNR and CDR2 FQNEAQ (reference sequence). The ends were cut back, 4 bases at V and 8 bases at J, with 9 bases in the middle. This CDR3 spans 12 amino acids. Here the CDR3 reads CASSSARDIQYF. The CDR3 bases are TGTGCCAGCAGCTCCGCAAGGGACATTCAGTACTTC.

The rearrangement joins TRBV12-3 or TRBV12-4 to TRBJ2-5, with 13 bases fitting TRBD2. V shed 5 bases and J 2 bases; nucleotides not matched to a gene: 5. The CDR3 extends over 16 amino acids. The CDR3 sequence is CASSPEGLAGQETQYF. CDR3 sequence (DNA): TGTGCCAGCAGTCCGGAGGGACTAGCGGGGCAAGAGACCCAGTACTTC.

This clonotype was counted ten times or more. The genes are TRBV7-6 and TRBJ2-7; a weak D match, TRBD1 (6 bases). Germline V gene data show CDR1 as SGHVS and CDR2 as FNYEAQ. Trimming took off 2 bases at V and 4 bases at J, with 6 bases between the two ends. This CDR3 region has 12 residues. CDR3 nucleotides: TGTGCCAGCAGCTTACAGGGGTACGAGCAGTACTTC. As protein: CASSLQGYEQYF.

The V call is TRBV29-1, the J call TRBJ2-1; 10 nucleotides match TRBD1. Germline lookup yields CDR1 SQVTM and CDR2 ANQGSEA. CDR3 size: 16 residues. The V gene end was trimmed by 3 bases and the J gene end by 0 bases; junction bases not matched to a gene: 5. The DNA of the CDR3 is TGCAGCGTTGATGGGACAGGGGACCCCTCCTACAATGAGCAGTTCTTC. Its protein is CSVDGTGDPSYNEQFF.

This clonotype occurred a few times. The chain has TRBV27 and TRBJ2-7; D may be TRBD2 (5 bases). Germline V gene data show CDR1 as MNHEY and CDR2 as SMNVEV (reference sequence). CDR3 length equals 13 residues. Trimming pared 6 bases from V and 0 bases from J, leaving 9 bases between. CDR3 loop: CASSSRDSYEQYF. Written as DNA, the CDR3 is TGTGCCAGCAGCTCTCGGGACTCCTACGAGCAGTACTTC.

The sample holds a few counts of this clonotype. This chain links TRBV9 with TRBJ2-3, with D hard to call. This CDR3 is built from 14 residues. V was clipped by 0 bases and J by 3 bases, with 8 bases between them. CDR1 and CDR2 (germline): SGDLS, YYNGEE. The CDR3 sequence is CASSVVSGTDTQYF. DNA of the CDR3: TGTGCCAGCAGCGTAGTGTCCGGTACAGATACGCAGTATTTT.